Following are 2 T cell receptor beta chains from one sample sequenced in a study of Ad26.COV2.S vaccination and SARS-CoV-2 variants. Stated treatment: about 20 received Ad26.COV2.S at low or high dose, single or two shots; roughly 5 received placebo; per-sample allocation not given. Day 63 after the first vaccine or placebo injection was the time point for sampling. Here immunoSEQ multiplex PCR was the method, and the copy in TCRdb shows in-frame clones only, minus some. The sample yields 200,000 to 300,000 clones, roughly 88% seen once. The specimen comprised peripheral blood, sampled in a trial of Ad26.COV2.S vaccine versus placebo. Every receptor here comes from a person aged 18 to 65 who received the Ad26.COV2.S COVID-19 vaccine or a placebo.

In the case of this clone: This sample includes further DNA sequences coding for the same CDR3. The rearrangement uses TRBV3-1 (or the pseudogene TRBV3-2) and TRBJ2-5; D unclear. The V and J ends lost 1 base and 4 bases respectively, with 4 bases between them. This CDR3 is 12 amino acids long. Germline CDR1 LGHDT, CDR2 YNNKEL (reference sequence). This CDR3 is CASSQVVETQYF. Written as DNA, the CDR3 is TGTGCCAGCAGCCAAGTCGTAGAGACCCAGTACTTC.

The CDR3 DNA reads as TGTGCCAGCAGCTTACAGGCAGCAAGGGTAGTCGCTGAAGCTTTCTTT. Protein product: CASSLQAARVVAEAFF. The chain uses TRBV7-2 and TRBJ1-1; D not certain. CDR3 length equals 16 residues. CDR1 and CDR2 from the germline V gene are SGHTA and FQGNSA. V was cut by 2 bases and J by 6 bases, with 19 bases left in between.